This T cell receptor (beta chain) was sequenced in a study of blood T cells in healthy people across ages. Points on this clonotype: The antigen is undetermined.

Alongside a J-beta primer mix, a sample-barcoded 5' primer served in a second PCR lasting roughly 7 to 12 cycles. TCRdb re-called the 5' RACE reads through MiXCR, storing one row per CDR3 protein. The profile shows around 400,000 distinct CDR3 sequences, 52% of them singletons. Extractions gave at least 6 micrograms of total RNA per sample. Findings of the study overall: Unsorted PBMCs blocked a conclusive comparison of naive and antigen-experienced cells.

Germline CDR1 and CDR2: SGHRS and YFSETQ. This CDR3 has 14 amino acids. The clonotype comes from a man aged 55-75 years in good health. The chain employs TRBV5-1 and TRBJ2-5, with D unresolved. The closer fit of TRBJ2-7 to the DNA end suggests the J call may be wrong. Material for sequencing was blood. The CDR3 nucleotides are TGCGCCAGCAGCTTAGGAGACCAAATCTACGAGCAGTACTTC. It codes for CASSLGDQIYEQYF.